The sequence of this TCR beta chain was determined in a study of shared clonotypes between healthy human individuals. Libraries were prepared by immunoSEQ multiplex PCR; TCRdb keeps only in-frame clonotypes and omits some of them. The table includes approximately 2,300,000 clones, about 90% detected once. CDR1 SGHRS and CDR2 YFSETQ come from the germline V gene. Trimming stripped 4 bases from V and 0 bases from J, with 5 bases between. The CDR3 totals 13 residues. Sequencing input: naive CD4+ T cells from PBMCs. The subset is: CD45RA+ positively selected. The clonotype was recovered from a man between 18 and 35 years old in good health. Some clones in this sample may be carry-over from other donors' samples. The J gene is TRBJ1-3, the V gene TRBV5-1; no definite D call. The CDR3 region has the DNA TGCGCCAGCAGCGTGAACTCTGGAAACACCATATATTTT. Translated, it gives CASSVNSGNTIYF.